Below, 3 T cell receptor beta chains from the same sample are listed, as sequenced in a study of PD-L1 blockade in urothelial cancer. TCRdb keeps only in-frame clones here, not all; method: immunoSEQ multiplex PCR. The data contain around 66,000 clones, over 75% of them singletons. Stated time point: pretreatment peripheral blood. This material consisted of PBMCs, taken around atezolizumab (anti-PD-L1) treatment. The origin of the receptors is a man in his 70s with urothelial cancer.

The chain uses TRBV11-2 and TRBJ2-7; 9 bases map to TRBD2. Germline CDR1 SGHAT, CDR2 FQNNGV. V shed 5 bases, J shed 0 bases, and the junction held 5 bases outside the gene matches. This CDR3 is built from 15 residues. The CDR3 DNA reads as TGTGCCAGCAGCCCTGGACTAGCGCTCTCCTACGAGCAGTACTTC. Translated, it gives CASSPGLALSYEQYF.

DNA for the CDR3: TGTGCCAGCAGTGTAGGGGGATTACAGCCCCAGCATTTT. It is translated as CASSVGGLQPQHF. The chain recombines TRBV2 with TRBJ1-5, with D perhaps TRBD1 (6 bases). Deletions cut 4 bases from V and 7 bases from J, with 11 bases between. The CDR3 runs 13 residues. CDR1 and CDR2 from the germline V gene are SNHLY and FYNNEI.

This chain joins TRBV5-1 and TRBJ2-5, with a possible D match to TRBD1 (6 bases). Germline V CDR1 and CDR2: SGHRS, YFSETQ. The CDR3 loop spans 16 amino acids. V was cut by 0 bases and J by 2 bases, with 14 bases left in between. The CDR3 sequence is CASSLGTDPTQETQYF. CDR3 DNA sequence: TGCGCCAGCAGCTTGGGGACAGACCCTACACAAGAGACCCAGTACTTC. The whole variable domain, remainder taken from reference TRBV5-1 and TRBJ2-5, is KAGVTQTPRYLIKTRGQQVTLSCSPISGHRSVSWYQQTPGQGLQFLFEYFSETQRNKGNFPGRFSGRQFSNSRSEMNVSTLELGDSALYLCASSLGTDPTQETQYFGPGTRLLVL.